What follows are 12 T cell receptor beta chains derived from one specimen sequenced in a study of response to subunit inactivated influenza vaccine. TCRdb itself ran the RT-PCR reads through MiXCR, one entry per CDR3 protein. The data hold 450,000 to 700,000 distinct CDR3 sequences, with about 14% observed a single time. The material sequenced was PBMCs from blood, taken 12 days after vaccination. These receptors came from a man in his fifties who received an inactivated influenza vaccine.

This clonotype was seen more than once but under ten times. The chain uses TRBV4-1 and TRBJ2-1; D is ambiguous. Germline-derived CDR1 and CDR2 are MGHRA and YSYEKL. The V end lost 2 bases, the J end lost 10 bases, and 6 bases lay between the germline ends. CDR3 size: 11 residues. The CDR3 region has the DNA TGCGCCAGCAGCCAATTCGGGGAGCAGTTCTTC. Translated: CASSQFGEQFF.

This chain uses TRBV12-3 or TRBV12-4 with TRBJ2-2; D is perhaps TRBD2 (5 bases). Trimming removed 3 bases at V and 8 bases at J, with 13 bases between. The CDR3 length is 14 residues. CDR3 bases: TGTGCCAGCAGTTTTCTGCTAGCTGGGGGGGAGCTGTTTTTT. It specifies CASSFLLAGGELFF.

CDR3 bases: TGTGCCAGCCGTAGCGGGGGGGCGGCGACAGATACGCAGTATTTT. Amino acids: CASRSGGAATDTQYF. V and J are TRBV25-1 and TRBJ2-3; 11 bases fit TRBD2. The germline CDR1 and CDR2 sequences are MGHDK and SYGVNS. This CDR3 is 15 amino acids long. V shed 8 bases and J 3 bases; nucleotides not matched to a gene: 7.

This clonotype has only a few counts. This chain links TRBV4-1 with TRBJ2-1; 8 bases map to TRBD1. V was clipped by 3 bases and J by 5 bases; unmatched bases: 3. Germline CDR1 reads MGHRA; CDR2 reads YSYEKL. The CDR3 runs 14 residues. The CDR3 reads CASSHVDRDNEQFF. As DNA, the CDR3 is TGCGCCAGCAGCCACGTGGACAGGGACAATGAGCAGTTCTTC.

This chain joins TRBV5-1 and TRBJ2-5, with D uncertain. Deletions cut 0 bases from V and 1 base from J, with 7 bases between. The CDR3 sequence is 14 residues long. Germline loops: CDR1 SGHRS, CDR2 YFSETQ. Here the CDR3 reads CASSLVQVQETQYF. CDR3 DNA sequence: TGCGCCAGCAGCTTGGTTCAGGTCCAAGAGACCCAGTACTTC.

The chain couples TRBV4-3 to TRBJ1-1, with D perhaps matching TRBD1 (5 bases). Between the trimmed V and J ends, which lost 3 bases and 2 bases, there was a span of 10 bases. The CDR3 covers 14 residues. Germline assignment: CDR1 LGHNA and CDR2 YSLEER. The CDR3 DNA reads as TGCGCCAGCAGCCACGGGACTCTTAACACTGAAGCTTTCTTT. This sequence encodes CASSHGTLNTEAFF.

The chain recombines TRBV20-1 with TRBJ2-3; 8 nucleotides align to TRBD2. Trimming removed 3 bases from V and 2 bases from J; junction bases left unmatched: 7. The CDR3 sequence is 15 residues long. Germline V gene sequence: CDR1 DFQATT, CDR2 SNEGSKA (reference sequence). The CDR3 here is CSARRGSGNTDTQYF. The CDR3 nucleotides read TGCAGTGCTAGGCGGGGTAGCGGGAACACAGATACGCAGTATTTT.

This chain uses TRBV5-1 with TRBJ2-7, with TRBD1 identical over 7 bases. CDR3 size: 13 residues. Germline CDR1 and CDR2: SGHRS and YFSETQ. Losses at the gene ends were 4 bases for V and 2 bases for J; bases not matched to a gene: 3. This chain's CDR3 is CASSVDRTYEQYF. DNA of the CDR3: TGCGCCAGCAGCGTGGACAGGACCTACGAGCAGTACTTC.

The chain is built from TRBV7-2 and TRBJ2-1; 7 bases agree with TRBD2. V dropped 5 bases and J dropped 11; count of bases not matched to a gene: 9. The CDR3 loop spans 13 amino acids. Germline CDR1 reads SGHTA; CDR2 reads FQGNSA. CDR3: CASSPGLVEQQFF. DNA for the CDR3: TGTGCCAGCAGCCCCGGACTAGTCGAACAGCAGTTCTTC.

The chain joins TRBV27 to TRBJ1-5; 7 nucleotides align to TRBD1. The CDR3 spans 15 residues. Unmatched junction bases numbered 9, after V lost 8 bases and J lost 2 bases. Germline V gene data show CDR1 as MNHEY and CDR2 as SMNVEV (reference sequence). In DNA, the CDR3 is TGTGCCAGCGGAGCCGGGACAGTCGGCAATCAGCCCCAGCATTTT. Residues: CASGAGTVGNQPQHF.

This clonotype was seen a few times. The chain uses TRBV10-3 and TRBJ2-2; D is unclear. V lost 4 bases to trimming and J lost 5 bases, with 14 bases between them. The CDR3 sequence is 15 residues long. Germline assignment: CDR1 ENHRY and CDR2 SYGVKD. Here the CDR3 reads CAISGSSGRTGELFF. CDR3 nucleotides: TGTGCCATCAGTGGCTCTAGTGGTAGGACCGGGGAGCTGTTTTTT.

This clonotype came up many times. The V call is TRBV20-1, the J call TRBJ2-1; D is uncertain. CDR3 size: 15 residues. V lost 6 bases and J lost 0, with 15 bases in between. Germline loops: CDR1 DFQATT, CDR2 SNEGSKA (reference sequence). CDR3 residues: CSATTWRSSYNEQFF. Here the CDR3 DNA reads TGCAGTGCGACGACCTGGCGGAGCTCCTACAATGAGCAGTTCTTC.